This T cell receptor beta chain appears in the sequencing data of a study of T cell changes during pregnancy in multiple sclerosis. For this clone: Because the CDR3's place on the DNA is in doubt, the DNA is left out and the CDR3 is given as listed by TCRdb.

Inclusive of both ends, the CDR3 amounts to 19 amino acids. Germline V gene sequence: CDR1 MDHEN, CDR2 SYDVKM. Produced via immunoSEQ multiplex PCR; TCRdb's table is partial and in-frame only. The sample carries around 35,000 clones, roughly nine tenths recorded once. The chain employs TRBV28 and TRBJ2-1; the table gives TRBD2 as D, unverified against the DNA. The clonotype was recovered from a female donor with multiple sclerosis, enrolled in a pregnancy study. Specimen: CD8+ T cells from peripheral blood mononuclear cells, collected in the first trimester of pregnancy. CDR3 amino acids: CASSSSGLAGVRAYNEQFF.